This T cell receptor beta chain was sequenced for a study of human T cells and chemical hapten exposure. Sequencing started from total RNA isolated from unfractionated whole blood. Unique molecular identifiers were linked by the library to individual cDNA molecules. TCRdb itself ran the 5' RACE reads through MiXCR, one entry per CDR3 protein. The table lists 110,000 or so distinct CDR3 sequences, more than 15% of them singletons. This clonotype was seen a handful of times. This receptor was taken from a human donor in good health.

The CDR3 DNA is TGCAGTGCTAGAGATGGGGTAGCGAGTGAGACCCAGTACTTC. The encoded protein is CSARDGVASETQYF. The chain recombines TRBV20-1 with TRBJ2-5; tentative D call: TRBD2 (5 bases). CDR3 length: 14 residues. Germline V gene lookup returns CDR1 DFQATT and CDR2 SNEGSKA (reference sequence). V was cut by 0 bases and J by 5 bases, with 13 bases left in between.